The T cell receptor (beta chain) under discussion was sequenced for a study of cytomegalovirus exposure and HLA in healthy donors. Findings of the study overall: Most of the TCR beta V segments (in an earlier analysis) were productive either about 87% or about 30% of the time.

As regards this clone: The antigen remains undetermined.

V was clipped by 1 base and J by 4 bases; unmatched bases: 6. Looked up from germline, CDR1 is SGHDT and CDR2 is YYEEEE. The CDR3 is 16 amino acids. Primers: 60 Vbeta forward and 13 Jbeta reverse. The repertoire was sequenced with immunoSEQ multiplex PCR; TCRdb's copy has only in-frame clones and lacks some. The table includes under 200,000 clones, approximately 72% detected once. The chain couples TRBV5-6 to TRBJ2-3; 10 bases are shared with TRBD2. The source material was PBMCs. The sequence was obtained from a man aged 45-60 years in good health and CMV-seronegative. CDR3 region: CASSLRRLAGADTQYF. The CDR3 DNA follows: TGTGCCAGCAGCTTGCGGAGGCTAGCGGGGGCAGATACGCAGTATTTT.